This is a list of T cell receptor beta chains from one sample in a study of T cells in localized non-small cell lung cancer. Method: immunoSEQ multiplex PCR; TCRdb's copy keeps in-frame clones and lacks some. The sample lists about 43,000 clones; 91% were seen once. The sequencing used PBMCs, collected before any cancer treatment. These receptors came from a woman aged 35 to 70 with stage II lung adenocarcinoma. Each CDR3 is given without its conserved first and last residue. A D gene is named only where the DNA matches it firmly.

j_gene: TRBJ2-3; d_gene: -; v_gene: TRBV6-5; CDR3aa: ASSPGGTDTQY
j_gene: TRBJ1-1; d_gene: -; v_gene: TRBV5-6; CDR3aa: ASSLDRLNTEAF
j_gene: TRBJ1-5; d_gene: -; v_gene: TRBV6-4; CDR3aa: ASIQDREGQPQH
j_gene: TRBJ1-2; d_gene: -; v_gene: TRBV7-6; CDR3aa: ASSSGTVLGYT
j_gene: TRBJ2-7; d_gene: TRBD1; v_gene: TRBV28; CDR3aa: ASSPHRGGSYEQY
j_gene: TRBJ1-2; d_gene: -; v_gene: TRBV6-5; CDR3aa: ASSSIYGYT
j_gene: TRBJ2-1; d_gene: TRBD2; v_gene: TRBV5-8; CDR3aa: ASSLDLAGASDNEQF
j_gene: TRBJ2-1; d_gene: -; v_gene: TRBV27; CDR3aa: ASTFRLATNDEQF
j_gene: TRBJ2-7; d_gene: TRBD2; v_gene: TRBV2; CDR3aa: ASIAVAGGSYEQY
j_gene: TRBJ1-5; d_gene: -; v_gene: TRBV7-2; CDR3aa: ASSLDGGRGQPQH
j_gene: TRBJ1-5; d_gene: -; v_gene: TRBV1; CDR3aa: TSSQKPGGRGNQPQH
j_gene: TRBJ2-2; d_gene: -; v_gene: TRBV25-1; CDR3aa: ASSGVLPNTGELF
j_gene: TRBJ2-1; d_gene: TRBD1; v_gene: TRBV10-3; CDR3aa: AISNYTLTGHYNEQF
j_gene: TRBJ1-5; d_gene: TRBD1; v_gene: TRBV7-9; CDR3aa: ATSTGRTGPNQPQH
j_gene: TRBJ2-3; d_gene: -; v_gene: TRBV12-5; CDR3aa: APTREQGTPHGGGRTDTQY
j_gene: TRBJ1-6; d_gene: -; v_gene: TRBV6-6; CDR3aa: ASSYQSYNSPLH
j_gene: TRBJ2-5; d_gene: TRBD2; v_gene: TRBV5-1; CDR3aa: ASSALTSVQETQY
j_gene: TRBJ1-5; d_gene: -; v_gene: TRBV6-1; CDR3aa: ASSQQDLLNQPQH
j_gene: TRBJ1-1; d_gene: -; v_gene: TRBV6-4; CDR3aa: ASSNEKDTEAF
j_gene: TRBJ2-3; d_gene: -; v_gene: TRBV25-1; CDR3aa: ASSVEKDTQY
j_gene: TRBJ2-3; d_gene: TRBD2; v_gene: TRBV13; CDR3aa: ASSETSGINTDTQY
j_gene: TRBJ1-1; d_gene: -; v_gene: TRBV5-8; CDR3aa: ASSGGRRMNTEAF
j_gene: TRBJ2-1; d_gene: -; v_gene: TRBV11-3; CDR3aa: ASSKTGRGGEQF
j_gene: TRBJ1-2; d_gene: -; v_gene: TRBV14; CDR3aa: ASSRNTGGSYGYT
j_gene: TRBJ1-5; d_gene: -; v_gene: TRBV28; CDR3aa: ASGGHGNQPQH
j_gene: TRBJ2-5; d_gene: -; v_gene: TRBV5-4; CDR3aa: ASSKTGLVKMETQY
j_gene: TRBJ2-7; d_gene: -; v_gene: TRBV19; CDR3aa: ASAGHYEQY
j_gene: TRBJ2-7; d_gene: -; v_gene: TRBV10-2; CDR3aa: ASKPDRFLTYEQY
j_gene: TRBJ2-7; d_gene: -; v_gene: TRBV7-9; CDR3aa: ASSLVDYEQY
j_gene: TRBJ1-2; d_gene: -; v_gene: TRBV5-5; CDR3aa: ASSLTRRKIGYT
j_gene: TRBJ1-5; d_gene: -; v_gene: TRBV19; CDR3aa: ASSIRLGEAIQPQH
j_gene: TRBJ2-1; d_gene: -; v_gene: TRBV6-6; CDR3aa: ASTTGSYNEQF
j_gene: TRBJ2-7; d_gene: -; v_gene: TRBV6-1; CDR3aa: ASSPRSYEQY
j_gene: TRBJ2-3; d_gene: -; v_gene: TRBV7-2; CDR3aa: ASSLVITGMQY
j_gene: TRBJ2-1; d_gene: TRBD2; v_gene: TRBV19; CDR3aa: ASSPPRGVPSYNEQF
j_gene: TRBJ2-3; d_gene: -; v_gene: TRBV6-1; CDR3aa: ASYLRGFSDTQY
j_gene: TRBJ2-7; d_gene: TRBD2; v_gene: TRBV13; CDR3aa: ASSLEGVLGGPSITTYEQY
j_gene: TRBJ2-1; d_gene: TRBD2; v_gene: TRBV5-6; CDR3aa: ASSLRLAGRSEQF
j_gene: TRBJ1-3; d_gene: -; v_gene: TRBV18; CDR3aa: ASSFDTRGPGNTIY
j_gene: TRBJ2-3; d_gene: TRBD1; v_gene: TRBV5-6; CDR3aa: ASSFSGGPTDTQY
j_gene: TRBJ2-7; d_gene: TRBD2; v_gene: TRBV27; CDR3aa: ASSNQRDYEQY
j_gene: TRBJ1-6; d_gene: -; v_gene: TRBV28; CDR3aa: ASSLRGETYNSPLH
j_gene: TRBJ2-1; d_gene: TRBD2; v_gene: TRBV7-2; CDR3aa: ASSFSSGGSYNEQF
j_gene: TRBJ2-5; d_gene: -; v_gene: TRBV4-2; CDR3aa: ASSQGGGVRQETQY
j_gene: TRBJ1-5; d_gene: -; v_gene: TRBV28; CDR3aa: ASGAQERFFLEDQPQH
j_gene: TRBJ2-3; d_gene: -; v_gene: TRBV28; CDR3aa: ASSSASTDTQY
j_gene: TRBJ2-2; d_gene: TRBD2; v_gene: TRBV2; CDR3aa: ASSLAGPGELF
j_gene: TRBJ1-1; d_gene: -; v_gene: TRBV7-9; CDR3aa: ASSSGPSQWTEAF
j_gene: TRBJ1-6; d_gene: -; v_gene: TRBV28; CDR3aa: ASSSPAGDNSPLH
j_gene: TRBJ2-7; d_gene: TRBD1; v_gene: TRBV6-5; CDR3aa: ASRKNRDRAYEQY
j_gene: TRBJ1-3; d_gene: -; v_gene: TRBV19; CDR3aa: ASSIVTSGNTIY
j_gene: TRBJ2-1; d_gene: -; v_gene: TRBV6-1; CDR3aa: ASSAAAHNEQF
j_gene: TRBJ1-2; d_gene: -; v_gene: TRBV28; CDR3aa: ASSLRGPGYT
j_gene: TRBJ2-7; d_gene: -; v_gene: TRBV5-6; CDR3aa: ASSLQGFYEQY
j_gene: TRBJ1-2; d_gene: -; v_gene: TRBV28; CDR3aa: ASSLGQPLYGYT